This TCR beta chain is drawn from a study of blood T cell repertoires in COVID-19. Study-level background: Samples taken during acute and convalescent COVID-19 were collected in the United States, Italy and Spain.

Using immunoSEQ multiplex PCR, the repertoire was profiled, and TCRdb retains in-frame clones only, with some absent. The sample consists of about 90,000 clones, about 91% of them appearing once. The clonotype comes from a man in his 60s with acute or convalescent COVID-19. Sequencing used peripheral blood.

CDR3 region: CAISGGTQETQYF. DNA for the CDR3: TGTGCCATCAGTGGGGGGACTCAAGAGACCCAGTACTTC. This chain uses TRBV10-3 with TRBJ2-5; D perhaps matches TRBD2 (6 bases). V lost 4 bases and J lost 2, with 8 bases in between. Germline V gene sequence: CDR1 ENHRY, CDR2 SYGVKD. The length of the CDR3 is 13 residues.